Presented here are 6 T cell receptor beta chains from one specimen sequenced in a study of vaccination effects on CD4 cells after COVID-19. Their specific antigens are unknown. Using viral peptide pools, the ViraFEST assay grew out antigen-specific CD4+ T cells prior to sequencing. Scientists isolated CD4+ T cells after an approximately 9-day culture period ended. It was between March and December 2020 that the person had a SARS-CoV-2 infection confirmed by PCR. Produced via immunoSEQ multiplex PCR; TCRdb's table is partial and in-frame only. Here the sample spans some 38,000 clones, about 78% being singletons. The sequenced sample was CD4+ T cells from PBMCs cultured with HCoV-NL63 spike peptides, obtained before COVID-19 vaccination. The receptors were sampled from a human donor who had a prior SARS-CoV-2 infection.

The CDR3, as DNA: TGTGCCAGCAGCCAAGAACAGATTAATTCACCCCTCCACTTT. Translation: CASSQEQINSPLHF. This sequence joins TRBV4-2 and TRBJ1-6, with D unclear. Trimming cost V 0 bases and J 6 bases, with 6 bases left between them. This CDR3 has 14 amino acids. The V gene's germline CDR1 is LGHNA and CDR2 YNFKEQ.

This chain joins TRBV11-2 and TRBJ1-4; unclear D gene. The ends were cut back, 1 base at V and 8 bases at J, with 14 bases in the middle. The CDR3 is 15 amino acids. Germline CDR1 reads SGHAT; CDR2 reads FQNNGV. CDR3 DNA sequence: TGTGCCAGCAGCTTAGGGCGGGTCGGTGGGGAAAAACTGTTTTTT. It encodes CASSLGRVGGEKLFF.

This chain connects TRBV3-1 (or the pseudogene TRBV3-2) to TRBJ2-7; D is uncertain. The CDR3 consists of 17 residues. CDR1 is LGHDT and CDR2 is YNNKEL in the germline V gene (reference sequence). With 3 bases removed from V and 2 bases from J, the gap between germline ends came to 20 bases. CDR3 coding DNA: TGTGCCAGCAGCCATCAAGGGCCCCGAAAAGATCCCTACGAGCAGTACTTC. Protein: CASSHQGPRKDPYEQYF.

The rearrangement uses TRBV30 and TRBJ2-1; possible D gene TRBD2, 6 bases. Germline V gene lookup returns CDR1 GTSNPN and CDR2 SVGIG (reference sequence). This CDR3 contains 15 residues. The V gene lost 8 bases and the J gene lost 4 bases, with 21 bases spanning the gap. This CDR3 reads CAGGPGPRAYNEQFF. The CDR3 DNA reads TGTGCCGGAGGGCCGGGACCCAGGGCTTACAATGAGCAGTTCTTC.

The genes are TRBV5-1 and TRBJ2-1; 10 bases are shared with TRBD1. V lost 4 bases and J lost 16; bases outside the gene matches: 11. Per germline, CDR1 SGHRS and CDR2 YFSETQ. CDR3 length: 13 residues. The CDR3 coding sequence is TGCGCCAGCAGCCTGGGGGACAGGGGTTCGCAATTCTTC. Translated: CASSLGDRGSQFF.

This rearrangement joins TRBV30 to TRBJ1-5, with a weak D call TRBD1 (5 bases). Germline V gene lookup returns CDR1 GTSNPN and CDR2 SVGIG (reference sequence). The CDR3 is 13 amino acids. Trimming shortened V by 5 bases and J by 3 bases, and 11 bases separated the two germline ends. The CDR3 region is CAWQTVLNQPQHF. The CDR3, as DNA: TGTGCCTGGCAGACAGTTCTCAATCAGCCCCAGCATTTT.